The 9 T cell receptor beta chains given below trace back to one sample, sequenced in a study of regulatory T cells in long-lasting Graves disease. The time point: newly diagnosed GD, antithyroid drugs for less than 3 months. From PBMCs, RNA was extracted and then used to make the TCR library. HTBI primers from iRepertoire and Arm-PCR of CDR3 regions yielded the TCR beta libraries. MiXCR was run by TCRdb on the multiplex PCR reads, yielding one entry per CDR3 protein. The sample includes around 480,000 distinct CDR3 sequences, roughly 16% of them seen just once. The same specimen was also included in a second study, on T cells in Graves' hyperthyroidism and ophthalmopathy.

The sequencing used peripheral blood mononuclear cells (PBMCs), collected at new diagnosis, from a patient treated with antithyroid drugs. The receptors come from a man aged 35-49 years with Graves disease.

This clonotype was observed a handful of times. A read error may produce the germline difference seen at one junction end. The J gene is TRBJ2-7, the V gene TRBV27; 9 bases agree with TRBD2. The CDR3 contains 16 residues. CDR1 MNHEY and CDR2 SMNVEV come from the germline V gene (reference sequence). The CDR3 region has the DNA TGTGCCAGTAGACTGCGGGGGGGGACGGTAGCCTACGAGCGGTACTTC. It translates to CASRLRGGTVAYERYF.

This clonotype was observed many times. This chain joins TRBV28 and TRBJ2-7; a weak D match, TRBD1 (7 bases). The CDR3 is 12 residues long. Germline CDR1 and CDR2: MDHEN and SYDVKM. V was cut by 6 bases and J by 7 bases, with 13 bases left in between. The CDR3 DNA reads as TGTGCCAGCAGATCGACAGGGAGGGAGCAGTACTTC. This codes for CASRSTGREQYF.

In this sample, this clonotype turned up many times. The chain links TRBV3-1 to TRBJ2-1, with D perhaps TRBD2 (6 bases). Trimming removed 5 bases from V and 6 bases from J, with 17 bases in between. The CDR3 contains 15 residues. Looked up from germline, CDR1 is LGHDT and CDR2 is YNNKEL (reference sequence). The CDR3 DNA is TGTGCCAGCAGCAGGGCCGGGAGTAGGTCCAATGAGCAGTTCTTC. This encodes CASSRAGSRSNEQFF.

Concerning this clonotype itself: A single base separates this from a much larger clone, so it may be a read error. The J gene is TRBJ1-4, the V gene TRBV5-5, with D unclear. V was shortened by 4 bases and J by 6 bases, with 10 bases between the two germline ends. The CDR3 is 13 residues long. Germline assignment: CDR1 SGHKS and CDR2 YYEKEE (reference sequence). The CDR3 region is CASSLFNDEKLFF. CDR3 DNA: TGTGCCAGCAGCCTATTTAATGATGAAAAACTGTTTTTT.

Many counts were recorded for this clonotype. J is TRBJ2-1 and V is TRBV20-1; 7 bases are shared with TRBD2. Germline CDR1 reads DFQATT; CDR2 reads SNEGSKA (reference sequence). V shed 3 bases, J shed 3 bases, and the junction held 5 bases outside the gene matches. CDR3 length: 14 amino acids. The CDR3, as DNA: TGCAGTGCTAGCCGCGGGAGCCTCTACAATGAGCAGTTCTTC. Protein product: CSASRGSLYNEQFF.

This clonotype was counted many times. This chain uses TRBV20-1 with TRBJ2-3; 8 bases agree with TRBD2. The trim removed 3 bases at V and 2 bases at J, leaving 4 bases unmatched. Germline values: CDR1 DFQATT, CDR2 SNEGSKA (reference sequence). The CDR3 has 14 residues. CDR3 coding DNA: TGCAGTGCTAGGGCTAGCGGGCACACAGATACGCAGTATTTT. Its protein is CSARASGHTDTQYF.

At least ten counts were recorded for this clonotype. The rearrangement links TRBV7-9 to TRBJ2-3; D possibly corresponds to TRBD2 (5 bases). V was pared by 1 base and J by 9 bases, with 8 bases between. This CDR3 contains 12 residues. Germline V CDR1 and CDR2: SEHNR, FQNEAQ (reference sequence). This chain's CDR3 is CASSLVGGTQYF. CDR3 DNA: TGTGCCAGCAGCTTAGTAGGAGGCACGCAGTATTTT.

This clonotype occurred a few times. This chain joins TRBV9 and TRBJ2-5; possibly TRBD2 for D (6 bases). The V end lost 0 bases, the J end lost 1 base, and 13 bases lay between the germline ends. Germline CDR1 and CDR2: SGDLS and YYNGEE. CDR3 length: 16 amino acids. The DNA of the CDR3 is TGTGCCAGCAGCGTAGAGGTGGGACTCCTCCAAGAGACCCAGTACTTC. Residues: CASSVEVGLLQETQYF.

A note on this clonotype: Just one base apart from a much larger clone, this may be a read error. V gene TRBV6-1 combines with J gene TRBJ2-1; 7 bases map to TRBD2. The CDR3 totals 15 residues. Germline lookup yields CDR1 MNHNS and CDR2 SASEGT. Unmatched junction bases numbered 8, after V lost 1 base and J lost 8 bases. This CDR3 reads CASSEVILASDEQFF. In nucleotides, the CDR3 is TGTGCCAGCAGTGAAGTGATACTAGCGTCCGATGAGCAGTTCTTC.